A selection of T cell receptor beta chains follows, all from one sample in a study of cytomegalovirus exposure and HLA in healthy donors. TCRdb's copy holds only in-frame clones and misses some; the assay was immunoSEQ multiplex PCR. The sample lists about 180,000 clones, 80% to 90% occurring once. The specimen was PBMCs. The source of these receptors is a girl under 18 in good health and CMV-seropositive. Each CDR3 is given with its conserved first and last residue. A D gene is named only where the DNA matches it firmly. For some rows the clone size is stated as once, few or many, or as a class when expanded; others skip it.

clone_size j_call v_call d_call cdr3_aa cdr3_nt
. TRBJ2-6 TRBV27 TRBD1 CASSLEGGWANVLTF TGTGCCAGCAGTTTAGAAGGGGGCTGGGCCAACGTCCTGACTTTC
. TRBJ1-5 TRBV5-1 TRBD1 CASSPGTENQPQHF TGCGCCAGCAGCCCAGGGACAGAAAATCAGCCCCAGCATTTT
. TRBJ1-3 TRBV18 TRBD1 CASSPSTGQGYSGNTIYF TGTGCCAGCTCACCTTCCACGGGACAGGGTTACTCTGGAAACACCATATATTTT
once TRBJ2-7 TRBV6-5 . CASGPGTYEQYF TGTGCCAGCGGGCCAGGAACCTACGAGCAGTACTTC
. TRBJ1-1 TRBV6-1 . CASSEYRGNTEAFF TGTGCCAGCAGTGAATATAGAGGGAACACTGAAGCTTTCTTT
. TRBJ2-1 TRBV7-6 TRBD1 CASSLAPPQGADEQFF TGTGCCAGCAGCTTAGCGCCGCCTCAGGGGGCTGATGAGCAGTTCTTC
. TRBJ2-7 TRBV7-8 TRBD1 CASTKWGTATSYEQYF TGTGCCAGCACGAAATGGGGGACAGCCACTTCCTACGAGCAGTACTTC
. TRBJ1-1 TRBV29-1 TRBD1 CSVLTGGGMNTEAFF TGCAGCGTATTGACAGGGGGGGGTATGAACACTGAAGCTTTCTTT
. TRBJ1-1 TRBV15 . CATSRVGEDTEAFF TGTGCCACCAGCAGAGTGGGGGAGGACACTGAAGCTTTCTTT
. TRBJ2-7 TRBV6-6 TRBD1 CAVQGAVYEQYF TGTGCCGTACAGGGGGCGGTTTACGAGCAGTACTTC
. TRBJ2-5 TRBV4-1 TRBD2 CASSQFGLADQETQYF TGCGCCAGCAGCCAATTTGGACTAGCTGACCAAGAGACCCAGTACTTC
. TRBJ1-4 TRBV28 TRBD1 CASSLTGNEKLFF TGTGCCAGCAGTTTGACAGGGAATGAAAAACTGTTTTTT
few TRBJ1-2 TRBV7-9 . CASSLGAGAGGYTF TGTGCCAGCAGCTTAGGAGCGGGGGCGGGTGGCTACACCTTC
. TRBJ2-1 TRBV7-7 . CASSQTPGTGRDNEQFF TGCGCTAGCAGTCAAACTCCGGGCACAGGGCGAGACAATGAGCAGTTCTTC
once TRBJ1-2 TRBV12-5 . CASGLGTHPYGYTF TGTGCTAGTGGTTTGGGCACACACCCCTATGGCTACACCTTC
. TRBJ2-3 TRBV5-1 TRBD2 CASSLTSGGVMDTQYF TGCGCCAGCAGCCTTACTAGCGGGGGGGTTATGGATACGCAGTATTTT
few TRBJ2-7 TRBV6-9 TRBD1 CASRTGTANYEQYF TGTGCCAGCAGGACCGGGACAGCCAACTACGAGCAGTACTTC